One sample yielded the 9 T cell receptor beta chains listed below, sequenced in a study of cytomegalovirus exposure and HLA in healthy donors. Clones were sequenced by immunoSEQ multiplex PCR, and TCRdb holds only the in-frame ones, with some missing. This table has 55,000 to 80,000 clones, 94% appearing once. Sequencing was carried out using PBMCs. These receptors originate from a man aged 18-30 years in good health and CMV-seropositive.

The V gene is TRBV6-6, the J gene TRBJ1-6; 7 nucleotides agree with TRBD1. Losses at the gene ends were 5 bases for V and 9 bases for J; bases not matched to a gene: 4. The CDR3 is made up of 13 amino acids. Germline assignment: CDR1 MNHNY and CDR2 SVGAGI (reference sequence). CDR3 in amino acids: CASSDRERSPLHF. Written as DNA, the CDR3 is TGTGCCAGCAGTGACAGGGAGCGTTCACCCCTCCACTTT.

V gene TRBV9 combines with J gene TRBJ2-1, with 9 bases matching TRBD2. This CDR3 comprises 14 residues. V trimming: 0 bases; J trimming: 7 bases; junction bases outside the gene matches: 2. Germline-derived CDR1 and CDR2 are SGDLS and YYNGEE. The CDR3 region is CASSVGTSGNEQFF. The CDR3 DNA reads TGTGCCAGCAGCGTAGGAACTAGCGGGAATGAGCAGTTCTTC. Based on the CDR3 plus reference TRBV9 and TRBJ2-1, the full variable domain is DSGVTQTPKHLITATGQRVTLRCSPRSGDLSVYWYQQSLDQGLQFLIQYYNGEERAKGNILERFSAQQFPDLHSELNLSSLELGDSALYFCASSVGTSGNEQFFGPGTRLTVL.

The chain is built from TRBV7-9 and TRBJ2-1, with a possible D match to TRBD1 (6 bases). This CDR3 is 15 amino acids long. Trimming removed 1 base from V and 8 bases from J, with 15 bases in between. Germline loops: CDR1 SEHNR, CDR2 FQNEAQ (reference sequence). Here the CDR3 DNA reads TGTGCCAGCAGCTTAGGTTCCACAGGGAATCATGAGCAGTTCTTC. It specifies CASSLGSTGNHEQFF.

The chain employs TRBV6-4 and TRBJ1-5, with no clear D. CDR1 is MRHNA and CDR2 is SNTAGT in the germline V gene. The CDR3 consists of 10 residues. The chain's CDR3 is CCQMNQPQHF. CDR3 sequence (DNA): TGTTGTCAGATGAATCAGCCCCAGCATTTT.

The chain combines TRBV5-6 with TRBJ2-3; D not certain. V lost 4 bases and J lost 1, with 4 bases in between. Germline V CDR1 and CDR2: SGHDT, YYEEEE. This CDR3 has 12 residues. The CDR3 loop reads CASSLRTDTQYF. For the CDR3, the DNA is TGTGCCAGCAGCCTTCGCACAGATACGCAGTATTTT. The whole variable domain, remainder taken from reference TRBV5-6 and TRBJ2-3, is DAGVTQSPTHLIKTRGQQVTLRCSPKSGHDTVSWYQQALGQGPQFIFQYYEEEERQRGNFPDRFSGHQFPNYSSELNVNALLLGDSALYLCASSLRTDTQYFGPGTRLTVL.

This chain connects TRBV27 to TRBJ1-5, with D possibly being TRBD1 (5 bases). Germline CDR1 and CDR2: MNHEY and SMNVEV (reference sequence). This CDR3 region has 15 residues. V was cut by 8 bases and J by 4 bases, with 18 bases left in between. The CDR3 is CASGKAGTTNQPQHF. DNA of the CDR3: TGTGCCAGCGGAAAGGCCGGGACTACTAATCAGCCCCAGCATTTT.

This clone was observed once. V usage is TRBV25-1 and J usage is TRBJ1-1; 7 nucleotides line up with TRBD1. Germline V lookup: CDR1 MGHDK, CDR2 SYGVNS. The CDR3 sequence is 14 residues long. The V gene end was trimmed by 4 bases and the J gene end by 5 bases; junction bases not matched to a gene: 7. CDR3 sequence: CASSGLRGRTEAFF. CDR3 nucleotides: TGTGCCAGCAGTGGTCTTAGGGGGCGGACTGAAGCTTTCTTT.

DNA of the CDR3: TGCAGCGTTGTCTCGGGCGGGGGAGGGTACGAGCAGTACTTC. It codes for CSVVSGGGGYEQYF. This chain connects TRBV29-1 to TRBJ2-7; 7 bases map to TRBD2. The V segment lost 4 bases and the J segment 4 bases; nucleotides outside the gene matches: 10. CDR1 is SQVTM, CDR2 ANQGSEA, per germline. CDR3 length: 14 residues.

This sequence joins TRBV2 and TRBJ2-1; D may be TRBD2 (6 bases). The V gene lost 3 bases and the J gene lost 9 bases, with 6 bases spanning the gap. This CDR3 comprises 11 residues. Per germline, CDR1 SNHLY and CDR2 FYNNEI. The DNA for the CDR3 is TGTGCCAGCAGTGAGGGGGGTGAGCAGTTCTTC. Its protein product is CASSEGGEQFF.